This T cell receptor (beta chain) derives from a study of T cells in localized non-small cell lung cancer. Sequenced by immunoSEQ multiplex PCR; TCRdb stores in-frame clones only, minus some. The sample has under 3,000 clones; 36% are singletons. Remarks on this clone: The antigen remains unidentified.

Study-level findings and limits: A median about 56 of the top 100 tumor clones appeared in adjacent lung. Those with higher blood T cell density had longer overall survival. Uninvolved adjacent lung showed higher T cell clonality than tumor. A single tumor region was sequenced, leaving heterogeneity possible.

CDR3 length: 13 residues. V dropped 8 bases and J dropped 3 bases, with 16 bases sitting between them. The germline CDR1 and CDR2 sequences are GTSNPN and SVGIG (reference sequence). The sample was lymph node tissue, taken before any cancer treatment. The chain has TRBV30 and TRBJ1-1; D not certain. This TCR derives from a male donor older than 55 with stage II squamous cell lung carcinoma. CDR3 amino acids: CAEKGDFYTEAFF. CDR3 sequence (DNA): TGTGCCGAGAAGGGAGATTTCTACACTGAAGCTTTCTTT.